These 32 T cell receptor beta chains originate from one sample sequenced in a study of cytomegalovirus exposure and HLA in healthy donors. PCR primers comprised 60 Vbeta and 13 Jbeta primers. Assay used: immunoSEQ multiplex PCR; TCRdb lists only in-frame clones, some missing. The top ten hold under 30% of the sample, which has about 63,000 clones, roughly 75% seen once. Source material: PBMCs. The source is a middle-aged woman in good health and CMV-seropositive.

CDR3 DNA sequence: TGTGCCAGCAGCGGGGACAGGGGGCGCGAATACGAGCAGTACTTC. It codes for CASSGDRGREYEQYF. The rearrangement uses TRBV9 and TRBJ2-7; 12 bases align to TRBD1. V lost 3 bases and J lost 4; bases outside the gene matches: 5. CDR3 size: 15 residues. Per the germline V gene, CDR1 is SGDLS and CDR2 is YYNGEE.

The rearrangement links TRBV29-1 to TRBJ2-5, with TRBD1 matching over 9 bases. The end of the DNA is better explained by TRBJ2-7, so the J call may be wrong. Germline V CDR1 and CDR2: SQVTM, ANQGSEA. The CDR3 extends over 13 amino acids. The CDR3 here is CSVEADRGYEQYF. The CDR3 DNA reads TGCAGCGTTGAAGCGGACAGGGGCTACGAGCAGTACTTC.

The CDR3 bases are TGCGCCAGCAGCCAGGGGTGGGGAGGGACAAGCAATCAGCCCCAGCATTTT. Protein product: CASSQGWGGTSNQPQHF. The chain recombines TRBV4-1 with TRBJ1-5; the D gene is possibly TRBD1 (6 bases). With 3 bases removed from V and 1 base from J, the gap between germline ends came to 16 bases. CDR1 is MGHRA and CDR2 is YSYEKL in the germline V gene. The CDR3 runs 17 residues.

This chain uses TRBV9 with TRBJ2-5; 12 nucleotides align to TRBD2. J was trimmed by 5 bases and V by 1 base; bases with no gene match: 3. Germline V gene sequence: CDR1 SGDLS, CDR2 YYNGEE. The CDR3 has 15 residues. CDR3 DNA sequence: TGTGCCAGCAGCGTATCTAGCGGGGGGGCGGAGACCCAGTACTTC. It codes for CASSVSSGGAETQYF.

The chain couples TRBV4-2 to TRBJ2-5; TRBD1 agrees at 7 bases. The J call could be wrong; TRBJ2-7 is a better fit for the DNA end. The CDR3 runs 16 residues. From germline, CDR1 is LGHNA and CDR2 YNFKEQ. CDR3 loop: CASSQPPGTAIYEQYF. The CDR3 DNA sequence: TGTGCCAGCAGCCAACCTCCGGGGACAGCTATCTACGAGCAGTACTTC.

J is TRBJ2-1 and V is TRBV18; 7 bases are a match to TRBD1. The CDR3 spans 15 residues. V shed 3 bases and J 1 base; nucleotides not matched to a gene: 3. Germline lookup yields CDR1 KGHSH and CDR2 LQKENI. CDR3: CASSPGQSSYNEQFF. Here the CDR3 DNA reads TGTGCCAGCTCACCGGGACAGAGTTCCTACAATGAGCAGTTCTTC.

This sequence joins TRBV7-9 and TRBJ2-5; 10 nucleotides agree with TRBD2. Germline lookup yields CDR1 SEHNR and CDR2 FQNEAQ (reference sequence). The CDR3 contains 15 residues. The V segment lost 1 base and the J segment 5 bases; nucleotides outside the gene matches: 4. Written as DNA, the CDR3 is TGTGCCAGCAGCTTAGGTTCTAGCGGGGGTGAGACCCAGTACTTC. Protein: CASSLGSSGGETQYF.

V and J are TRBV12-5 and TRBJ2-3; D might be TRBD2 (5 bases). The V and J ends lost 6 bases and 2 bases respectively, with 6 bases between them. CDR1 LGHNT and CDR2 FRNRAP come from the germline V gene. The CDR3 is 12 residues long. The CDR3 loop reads CASGRDTDTQYF. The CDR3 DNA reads TGTGCTAGTGGCCGGGACACAGATACGCAGTATTTT. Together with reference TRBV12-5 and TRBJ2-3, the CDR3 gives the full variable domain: DARVTQTPRHKVTEMGQEVTMRCQPILGHNTVFWYRQTMMQGLELLAYFRNRAPLDDSGMPKDRFSAEMPDATLATLKIQPSEPRDSAVYFCASGRDTDTQYFGPGTRLTVL.

The CDR3 sequence is CASSGLPGQANTGELFF. CDR3 bases: TGCGCCAGCAGCGGACTACCGGGACAGGCGAACACCGGGGAGCTGTTTTTT. V usage is TRBV5-1 and J usage is TRBJ2-2; 8 bases are shared with TRBD1. The V segment lost 4 bases and the J segment 0 bases; nucleotides outside the gene matches: 8. This CDR3 has 17 residues. Germline V CDR1 and CDR2: SGHRS, YFSETQ.

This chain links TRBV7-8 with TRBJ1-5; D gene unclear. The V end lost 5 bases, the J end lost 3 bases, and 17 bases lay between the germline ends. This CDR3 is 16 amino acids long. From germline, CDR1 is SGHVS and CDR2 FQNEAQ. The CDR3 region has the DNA TGTGCCAGCAGCCCTCGAGGACTGCCCAACAATCAGCCCCAGCATTTT. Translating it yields CASSPRGLPNNQPQHF.

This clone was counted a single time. The CDR3 bases are TGTGCCAGCAGTTTATCGGGGGGGTTCGGCTCCTACAATGAGCAGTTCTTC. Amino acids: CASSLSGGFGSYNEQFF. The J gene is TRBJ2-1, the V gene TRBV27, with 7 bases matching TRBD2. The CDR3 length is 17 residues. CDR1 MNHEY and CDR2 SMNVEV come from the germline V gene (reference sequence). V trimming: 0 bases; J trimming: 0 bases; junction bases outside the gene matches: 5.

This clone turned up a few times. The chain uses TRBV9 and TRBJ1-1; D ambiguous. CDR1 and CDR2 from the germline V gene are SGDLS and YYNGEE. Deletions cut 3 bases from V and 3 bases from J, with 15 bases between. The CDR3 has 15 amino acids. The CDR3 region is CASSASSGFYTEAFF. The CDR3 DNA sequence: TGTGCCAGCAGCGCAAGCTCAGGTTTCTACACTGAAGCTTTCTTT.

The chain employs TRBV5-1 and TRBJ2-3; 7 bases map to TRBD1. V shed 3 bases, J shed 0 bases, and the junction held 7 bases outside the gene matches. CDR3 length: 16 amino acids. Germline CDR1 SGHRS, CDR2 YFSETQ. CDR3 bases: TGCGCCAGCAGCTCCACAGGGGTAGGAAGCACAGATACGCAGTATTTT. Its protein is CASSSTGVGSTDTQYF.

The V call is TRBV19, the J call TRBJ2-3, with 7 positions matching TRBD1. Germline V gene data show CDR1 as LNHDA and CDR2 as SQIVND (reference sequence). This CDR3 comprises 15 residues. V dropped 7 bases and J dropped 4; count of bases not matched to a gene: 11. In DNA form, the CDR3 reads TGTGCCAGTAACCCCCGACAGGGAAAGGCAGATACGCAGTATTTT. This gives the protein CASNPRQGKADTQYF.

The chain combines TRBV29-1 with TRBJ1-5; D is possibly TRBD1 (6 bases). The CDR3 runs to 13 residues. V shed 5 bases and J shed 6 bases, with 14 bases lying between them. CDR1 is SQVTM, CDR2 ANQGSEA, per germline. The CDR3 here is CSVSAGEGQPQHF. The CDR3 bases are TGCAGCGTTTCGGCAGGGGAAGGTCAGCCCCAGCATTTT.

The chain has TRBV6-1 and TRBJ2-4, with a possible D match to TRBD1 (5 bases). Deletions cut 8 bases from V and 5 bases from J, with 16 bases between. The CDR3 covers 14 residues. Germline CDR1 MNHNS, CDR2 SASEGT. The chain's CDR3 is CASHRMGQENIQYF. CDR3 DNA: TGTGCCAGCCATAGGATGGGGCAGGAAAACATTCAGTACTTC.

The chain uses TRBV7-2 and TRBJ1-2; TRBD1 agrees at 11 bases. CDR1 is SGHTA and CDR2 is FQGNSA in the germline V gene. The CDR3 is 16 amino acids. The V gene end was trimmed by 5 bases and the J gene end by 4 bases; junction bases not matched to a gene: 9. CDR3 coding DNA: TGTGCCAGCAGCCGTGGACAGGGGGCTGGGTTCTATGGCTACACCTTC. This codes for CASSRGQGAGFYGYTF.

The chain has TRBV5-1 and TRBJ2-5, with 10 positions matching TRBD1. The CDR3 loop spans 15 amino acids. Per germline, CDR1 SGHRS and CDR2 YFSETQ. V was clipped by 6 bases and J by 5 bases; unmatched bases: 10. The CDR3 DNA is TGCGCCAGCACTAAAGAAGACAGGGGGCTGGAGACCCAGTACTTC. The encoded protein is CASTKEDRGLETQYF.

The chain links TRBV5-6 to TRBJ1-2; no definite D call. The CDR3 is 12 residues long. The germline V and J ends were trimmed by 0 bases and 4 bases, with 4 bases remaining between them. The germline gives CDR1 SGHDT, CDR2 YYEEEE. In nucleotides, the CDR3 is TGTGCCAGCAGCTTGGACAGCTATGGCTACACCTTC. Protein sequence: CASSLDSYGYTF.

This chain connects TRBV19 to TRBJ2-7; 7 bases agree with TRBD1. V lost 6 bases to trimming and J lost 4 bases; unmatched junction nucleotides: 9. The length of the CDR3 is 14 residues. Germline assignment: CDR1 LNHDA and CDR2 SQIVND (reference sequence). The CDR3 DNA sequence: TGTGCCAGTAGCAAGGGGGACAGACCATACGAGCAGTACTTC. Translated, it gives CASSKGDRPYEQYF.

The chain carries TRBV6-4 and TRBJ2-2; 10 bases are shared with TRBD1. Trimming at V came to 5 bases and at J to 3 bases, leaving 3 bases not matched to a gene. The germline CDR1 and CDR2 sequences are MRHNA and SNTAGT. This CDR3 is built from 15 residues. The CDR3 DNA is TGTGCCAGCAGTCCCGGGACAGGGGACACCGGGGAGCTGTTTTTT. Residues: CASSPGTGDTGELFF.

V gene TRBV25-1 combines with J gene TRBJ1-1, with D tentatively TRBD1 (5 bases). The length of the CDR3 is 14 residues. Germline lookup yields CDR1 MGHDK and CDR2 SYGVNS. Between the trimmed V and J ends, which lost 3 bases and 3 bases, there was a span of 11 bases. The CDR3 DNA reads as TGTGCCAGCAGTGAGACGACAGAATACACTGAAGCTTTCTTT. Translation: CASSETTEYTEAFF.

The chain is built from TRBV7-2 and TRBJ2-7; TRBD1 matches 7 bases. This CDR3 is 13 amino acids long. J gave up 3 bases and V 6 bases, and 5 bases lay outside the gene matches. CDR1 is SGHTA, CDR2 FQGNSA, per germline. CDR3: CASSPNRGYEQYF. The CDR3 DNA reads TGTGCCAGCAGTCCAAACAGGGGCTACGAGCAGTACTTC.

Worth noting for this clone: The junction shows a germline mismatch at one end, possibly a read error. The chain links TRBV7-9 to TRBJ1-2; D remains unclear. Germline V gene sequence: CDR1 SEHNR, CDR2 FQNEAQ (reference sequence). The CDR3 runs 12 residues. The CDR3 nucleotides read TGTTCCAGCAGCCTGGAGGGTGACGGCTACACCTTC. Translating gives CSSSLEGDGYTF.

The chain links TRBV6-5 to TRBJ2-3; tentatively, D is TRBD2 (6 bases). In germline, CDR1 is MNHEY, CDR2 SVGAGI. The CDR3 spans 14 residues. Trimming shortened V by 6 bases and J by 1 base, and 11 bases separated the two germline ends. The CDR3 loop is CASSLGTRTDTQYF. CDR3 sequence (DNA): TGTGCCAGCAGCCTGGGGACTCGCACAGATACGCAGTATTTT.

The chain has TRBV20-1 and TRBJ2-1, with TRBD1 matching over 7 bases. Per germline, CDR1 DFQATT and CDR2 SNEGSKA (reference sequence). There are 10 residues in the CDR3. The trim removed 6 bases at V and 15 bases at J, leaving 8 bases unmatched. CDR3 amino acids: CSASKQGTFF. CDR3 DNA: TGCAGTGCAAGTAAACAGGGGACGTTCTTC.

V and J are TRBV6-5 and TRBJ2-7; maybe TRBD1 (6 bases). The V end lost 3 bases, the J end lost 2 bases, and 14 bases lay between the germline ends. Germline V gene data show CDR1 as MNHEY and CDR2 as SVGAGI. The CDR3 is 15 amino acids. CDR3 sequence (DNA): TGTGCCAGCAGTTATCACGGCGAGGGGGCCTACGAGCAGTACTTC. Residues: CASSYHGEGAYEQYF.

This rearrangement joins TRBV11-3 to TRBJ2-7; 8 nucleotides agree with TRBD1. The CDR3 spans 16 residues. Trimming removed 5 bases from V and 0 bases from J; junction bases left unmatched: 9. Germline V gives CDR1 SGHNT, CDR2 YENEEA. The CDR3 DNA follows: TGTGCCAGCAGCACCAGGACAGGGACGAGCTCCTACGAGCAGTACTTC. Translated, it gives CASSTRTGTSSYEQYF.

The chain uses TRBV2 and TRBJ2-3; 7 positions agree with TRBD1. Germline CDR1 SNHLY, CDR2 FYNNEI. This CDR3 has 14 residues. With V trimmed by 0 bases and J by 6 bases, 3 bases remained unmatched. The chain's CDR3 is CASSEAPTGDTQYF. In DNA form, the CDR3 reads TGTGCCAGCAGTGAAGCCCCGACAGGGGATACGCAGTATTTT. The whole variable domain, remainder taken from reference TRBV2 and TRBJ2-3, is EPEVTQTPSHQVTQMGQEVILRCVPISNHLYFYWYRQILGQKVEFLVSFYNNEISEKSEIFDDQFSVERPDGSNFTLKIRSTKLEDSAMYFCASSEAPTGDTQYFGPGTRLTVL.

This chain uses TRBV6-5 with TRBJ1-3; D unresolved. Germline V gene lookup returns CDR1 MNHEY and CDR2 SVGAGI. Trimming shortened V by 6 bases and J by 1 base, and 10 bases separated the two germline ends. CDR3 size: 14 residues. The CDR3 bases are TGTGCCAGCAGACCCGGCGGTTCTGGAAACACCATATATTTT. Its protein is CASRPGGSGNTIYF.

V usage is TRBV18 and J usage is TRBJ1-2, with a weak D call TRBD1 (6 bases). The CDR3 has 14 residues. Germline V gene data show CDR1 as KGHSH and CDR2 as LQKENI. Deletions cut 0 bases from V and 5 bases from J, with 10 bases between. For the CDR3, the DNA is TGTGCCAGCTCACCACCCGAGAGGGGGTATGGCTACACCTTC. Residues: CASSPPERGYGYTF.

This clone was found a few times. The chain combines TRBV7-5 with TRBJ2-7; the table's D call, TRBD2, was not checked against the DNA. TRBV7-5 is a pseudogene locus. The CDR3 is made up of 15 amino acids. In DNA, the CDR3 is TGTGCCAGAAGCTTAGGGCAGACTGAAACCTACGAGCAGTACTTC. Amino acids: CARSLGQTETYEQYF.